This entry lists 23 T cell receptor beta chains sequenced from one sample in a study of cytomegalovirus exposure and HLA in healthy donors. Amplification used 60 Vbeta primers and 13 Jbeta primers. Data came from immunoSEQ multiplex PCR; TCRdb stores just in-frame clones and leaves some out. This table holds over 75,000 clones, 60% to 80% found once. What was sequenced was PBMCs. These receptors originate from a man aged 45-65 years in good health and CMV-seropositive.

This sequence joins TRBV29-1 and TRBJ2-1; D call uncertain. In germline, CDR1 is SQVTM, CDR2 ANQGSEA. This CDR3 comprises 12 residues. V lost 3 bases to trimming and J lost 6 bases, with 9 bases between them. The CDR3 coding sequence is TGCAGCGTTGAGACATTAGGCAATGAGCAGTTCTTC. Protein product: CSVETLGNEQFF.

The V and J genes are TRBV30 and TRBJ1-3, with TRBD1 identical over 7 bases. Looked up from germline, CDR1 is GTSNPN and CDR2 is SVGIG (reference sequence). There are 14 residues in the CDR3. Losses at the gene ends were 3 bases for V and 4 bases for J; bases not matched to a gene: 6. The CDR3 DNA is TGTGCCTGGAGCCAATCCAGGGGGGGAAACACCATATATTTT. Encoded protein: CAWSQSRGGNTIYF.

CDR3 residues: CASSSQGTEAFF. As DNA, the CDR3 is TGTGCCAGTAGTTCACAGGGGACTGAAGCTTTCTTT. The chain uses TRBV19 and TRBJ1-1; 7 bases map to TRBD1. Germline V gives CDR1 LNHDA, CDR2 SQIVND (reference sequence). The CDR3 loop spans 12 amino acids. V lost 5 bases, J lost 5 bases, and 2 bases stayed unmatched.

The J gene is TRBJ1-3, the V gene TRBV18, with unresolved D. With 3 bases removed from V and 0 bases from J, the gap between germline ends came to 12 bases. CDR3 length: 16 amino acids. In germline, CDR1 is KGHSH, CDR2 LQKENI. CDR3 in amino acids: CASSPPSVASGNTIYF. CDR3 nucleotide sequence: TGTGCCAGCTCACCCCCCAGTGTTGCCTCTGGAAACACCATATATTTT. Based on the CDR3 plus reference TRBV18 and TRBJ1-3, the full variable domain is NAGVMQNPRHLVRRRGQEARLRCSPMKGHSHVYWYRQLPEEGLKFMVYLQKENIIDESGMPKERFSAEFPKEGPSILRIQQVVRGDSAAYFCASSPPSVASGNTIYFGEGSWLTVV.

The chain links TRBV19 to TRBJ2-1; 8 bases agree with TRBD1. The germline V gene has CDR1 LNHDA and CDR2 SQIVND (reference sequence). V trimming: 5 bases; J trimming: 2 bases; junction bases outside the gene matches: 8. The CDR3 contains 16 residues. The CDR3 DNA is TGTGCCAGTAGTTTAGGACAGGGTCCCCCCTACAATGAGCAGTTCTTC. As protein: CASSLGQGPPYNEQFF.

J is TRBJ2-7 and V is TRBV23-1; D is undetermined. TRBV23-1 is an ORF, with its function uncertain. This CDR3 comprises 12 residues. V lost 6 bases to trimming and J lost 1 base, with 7 bases between them. CDR3 amino acids: CASSQASYEQYF. The DNA for the CDR3 is TGCGCCAGCAGCCAGGCATCCTACGAGCAGTACTTC.

The chain links TRBV19 to TRBJ2-7, with 9 bases matching TRBD1. Losses at the gene ends were 6 bases for V and 3 bases for J; bases not matched to a gene: 9. There are 15 residues in the CDR3. Germline V gene data show CDR1 as LNHDA and CDR2 as SQIVND (reference sequence). In DNA form, the CDR3 reads TGTGCCAGTAGGAATTCCGGGACAGGGATCTACGAGCAGTACTTC. Translated, it gives CASRNSGTGIYEQYF.

The V call is TRBV19, the J call TRBJ2-5; unclear D gene. CDR3 length: 13 residues. The germline V gene encodes CDR1 LNHDA and CDR2 SQIVND (reference sequence). V was cut by 3 bases and J by 5 bases, with 10 bases left in between. CDR3 in DNA: TGTGCCAGTAGTATCGACTTTGAGGAGACCCAGTACTTC. Protein: CASSIDFEETQYF.

The J gene is TRBJ1-5, the V gene TRBV4-1; 8 bases fit TRBD1. CDR1 is MGHRA and CDR2 is YSYEKL in the germline V gene. CDR3 length: 17 residues. Trimming took 0 bases from V and 0 from J; bases not matched to a gene: 4. This CDR3 is CASSQDGTGYSNQPQHF. Written as DNA, the CDR3 is TGCGCCAGCAGCCAAGATGGGACAGGTTATAGCAATCAGCCCCAGCATTTT.

The chain is built from TRBV2 and TRBJ1-5; no clear D gene. Germline CDR1 and CDR2: SNHLY and FYNNEI. The CDR3 is 14 residues long. The germline V and J ends were trimmed by 3 bases and 4 bases, with 10 bases remaining between them. This CDR3 is CASSDLGENQPQHF. The CDR3 region has the DNA TGTGCCAGCAGTGATCTGGGAGAAAATCAGCCCCAGCATTTT.

The gene calls are TRBV14 and TRBJ2-1; 9 bases are a match to TRBD2. Germline V gives CDR1 SGHDN, CDR2 FVKESK. The CDR3 is 16 residues long. V shed 1 base, J shed 8 bases, and the junction held 9 bases outside the gene matches. CDR3 region: CASSQVAQRGDHEQFF. The CDR3 DNA reads as TGTGCCAGCAGCCAAGTTGCCCAGCGGGGGGATCATGAGCAGTTCTTC.

The DNA for the CDR3 is TGTGCCAGCAGCTTTGGGAGCACTGGAAACACCATATATTTT. Translating gives CASSFGSTGNTIYF. The gene calls are TRBV5-4 and TRBJ1-3; D is unclear. This CDR3 has 14 residues. Trimming stripped 2 bases from V and 2 bases from J, with 8 bases between. Germline assignment: CDR1 SGHNT and CDR2 YYREEE (reference sequence).

The chain's CDR3 is CASSLESSGGPGELFF. As DNA, the CDR3 is TGCGCCAGCAGCTTGGAAAGTAGCGGGGGGCCCGGGGAGCTGTTTTTT. The chain joins TRBV5-1 to TRBJ2-2; 10 bases are a match to TRBD2. V lost 0 bases to trimming and J lost 6 bases; unmatched junction nucleotides: 5. In germline, CDR1 is SGHRS, CDR2 YFSETQ. CDR3 length: 16 amino acids.

The V and J genes are TRBV7-2 and TRBJ2-3, with TRBD2 identical over 9 bases. The CDR3 has 15 amino acids. Per the germline V gene, CDR1 is SGHTA and CDR2 is FQGNSA. The J segment lost 6 bases and the V segment lost 2 bases, leaving 6 bases of the junction unmatched. The CDR3 protein is CASSLRRGGLDTQYF. The CDR3 coding sequence is TGTGCCAGCAGCTTACGGCGGGGGGGCCTTGATACGCAGTATTTT. Supplemented by reference TRBV7-2 and TRBJ2-3, the full variable domain reads GAGVSQSPSNKVTEKGKDVELRCDPISGHTALYWYRQSLGQGLEFLIYFQGNSAPDKSGLPSDRFSAERTGGSVSTLTIQRTQQEDSAVYLCASSLRRGGLDTQYFGPGTRLTVL.

This chain links TRBV11-2 with TRBJ2-5; perhaps TRBD1 as D (6 bases). This CDR3 contains 14 residues. V shed 5 bases and J shed 0 bases, with 10 bases lying between them. Germline V gives CDR1 SGHAT, CDR2 FQNNGV. The CDR3 sequence is CASSIGQNQETQYF. The CDR3 nucleotides are TGTGCCAGCAGCATAGGACAGAACCAAGAGACCCAGTACTTC.

CDR3 sequence reads: CASSFGSSLNTEAFF. In nucleotides, the CDR3 is TGCGCCAGCAGCTTCGGGTCCAGTCTCAACACTGAAGCTTTCTTT. The chain recombines TRBV5-1 with TRBJ1-1; no definite D call. The length of the CDR3 is 15 residues. The germline gives CDR1 SGHRS, CDR2 YFSETQ. V dropped 2 bases and J dropped 2 bases, with 13 bases sitting between them. Variable domain in full (rest from reference TRBV5-1 and TRBJ1-1): KAGVTQTPRYLIKTRGQQVTLSCSPISGHRSVSWYQQTPGQGLQFLFEYFSETQRNKGNFPGRFSGRQFSNSRSEMNVSTLELGDSALYLCASSFGSSLNTEAFFGQGTRLTVV.

The chain carries TRBV18 and TRBJ1-1; no clear D gene. Trimming left V 0 bases short and J 1 base short, with 12 bases between. The CDR3 is made up of 16 amino acids. The V gene's germline CDR1 is KGHSH and CDR2 LQKENI. The CDR3 sequence is CASSPPNRSRNTEAFF. Written as DNA, the CDR3 is TGTGCCAGCTCACCACCGAACAGAAGTAGGAACACTGAAGCTTTCTTT.

The chain recombines TRBV4-2 with TRBJ1-6; D is perhaps TRBD1 (6 bases). Germline V CDR1 and CDR2: LGHNA, YNFKEQ. CDR3 length: 18 residues. V was pared by 1 base and J by 0 bases, with 13 bases between. CDR3 bases: TGTGCCAGCAGCCAAGTTGGGGGGGCCTCCTCCTATAATTCACCCCTCCACTTT. As protein: CASSQVGGASSYNSPLHF.

This chain joins TRBV7-9 and TRBJ1-5; D perhaps matches TRBD1 (5 bases). The CDR3 runs to 15 residues. The V and J ends lost 1 base and 0 bases respectively, with 7 bases between them. Germline-derived CDR1 and CDR2 are SEHNR and FQNEAQ (reference sequence). The CDR3 spells CASSLGQGSNQPQHF. The CDR3 nucleotides read TGTGCCAGCAGCTTAGGGCAGGGTAGCAATCAGCCCCAGCATTTT.

This chain links TRBV11-2 with TRBJ2-5; D is possibly TRBD2 (7 bases). The V end was cut by 5 bases, the J end by 2 bases, with 18 bases between. This CDR3 region has 16 residues. CDR1 and CDR2 (germline): SGHAT, FQNNGV. As DNA, the CDR3 is TGTGCCAGCAGCCCAATGGGGGGGGGCGGTCAAGAGACCCAGTACTTC. Residues: CASSPMGGGGQETQYF.

This chain joins TRBV19 and TRBJ1-1; D remains unclear. There are 12 residues in the CDR3. The V end lost 5 bases, the J end lost 7 bases, and 11 bases lay between the germline ends. Germline loops: CDR1 LNHDA, CDR2 SQIVND (reference sequence). CDR3 DNA: TGTGCCAGTAGTGCTTTCAGTTTTGAAGCTTTCTTT. It yields the protein CASSAFSFEAFF.

This clone was picked up a small number of times. Other DNA sequences from this sample encode an identical CDR3 as well. The chain couples TRBV2 to TRBJ1-2; D unclear. CDR3 size: 13 residues. The V end lost 1 base, the J end lost 4 bases, and 7 bases lay between the germline ends. Germline values: CDR1 SNHLY, CDR2 FYNNEI. The CDR3, as DNA: TGTGCCAGCAGTGAAGGGCAGATCTATGGCTACACCTTC. This sequence encodes CASSEGQIYGYTF.

The V and J genes are TRBV9 and TRBJ1-3; a weak D match, TRBD1 (5 bases). Trimming stripped 3 bases from V and 0 bases from J, with 16 bases between. Germline values: CDR1 SGDLS, CDR2 YYNGEE. The CDR3 runs 17 residues. This chain's CDR3 is CASSGKGQPSSGNTIYF. The CDR3 nucleotides read TGTGCCAGCAGCGGAAAGGGGCAGCCTTCCTCTGGAAACACCATATATTTT.